This TCR beta chain was captured by sequencing in a study of CD8+ T cells in alopecia areata. Across the whole study: At a dose of 5 to 10 mg twice daily, oral tofacitinib was given to treated patients. General study results and limits: Scalp sample sequencing also detects resident alphabeta T cells of normal skin. The study found tofacitinib significantly decreased scalp clonality and expanded CD8+ clones among the top 100.

Reverse transcribed after extraction, RNA yielded cDNA as the sequencing template. Profiled with immunoSEQ multiplex PCR; TCRdb holds only in-frame clones, not every one. The repertoire includes 200,000 to 250,000 clones, around 65% of them detected once, and 0.95% to 1.5% sits in the top ten. The V end was cut by 11 bases, the J end by 8 bases, with 18 bases between. From germline, CDR1 is MGHDK and CDR2 SYGVNS. The CDR3 contains 12 residues. In this sample, this clone turned up a few times. Its target is unknown. The treatment was: oral pan-JAK inhibitor, 5-10 mg twice daily. PBMCs served as the source from which CD4+ and CD8+ T cells were sorted.

The chain couples TRBV25-1 to TRBJ1-2; no firm D call. The clonotype was recovered from a human donor with alopecia areata. Sequences were derived from CD4+ T cells sorted from blood, sampled between weeks 43 and 45, from a patient treated with tofacitinib. CDR3 region: CASREGLAGYTF. The CDR3 nucleotides read TGTGCCTCAAGGGAAGGGTTGGCGGGCTACACCTTC.